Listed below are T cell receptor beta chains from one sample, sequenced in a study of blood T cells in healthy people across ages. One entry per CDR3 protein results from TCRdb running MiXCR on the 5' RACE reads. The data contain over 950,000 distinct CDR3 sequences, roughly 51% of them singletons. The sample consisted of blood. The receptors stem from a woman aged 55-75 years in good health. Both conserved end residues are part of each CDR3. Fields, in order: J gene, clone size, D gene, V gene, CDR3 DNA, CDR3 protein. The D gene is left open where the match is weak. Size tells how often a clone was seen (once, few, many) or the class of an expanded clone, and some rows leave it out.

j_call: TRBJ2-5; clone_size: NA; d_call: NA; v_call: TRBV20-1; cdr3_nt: TGCAGTGCTAGGCATACAGGGAAGGAGACCCAGTACTTC; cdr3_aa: CSARHTGKETQYF
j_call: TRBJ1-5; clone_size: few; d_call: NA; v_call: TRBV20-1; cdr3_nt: TGCAGTGCTAGGGATCTTCGGGGATATCAGCCCCAGCATTTT; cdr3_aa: CSARDLRGYQPQHF
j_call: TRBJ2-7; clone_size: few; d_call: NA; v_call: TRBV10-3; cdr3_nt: TGTGCCATCAGTGAGCCCCCTTCCCACGAATACGAGCAGTACTTC; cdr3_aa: CAISEPPSHEYEQYF
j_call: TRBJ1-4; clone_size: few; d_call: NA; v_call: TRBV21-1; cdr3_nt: TGTGCCGCCGCTATGGGCCGTGGTTTGTATCGTGAAAAACTGTTTTTT; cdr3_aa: CAAAMGRGLYREKLFF
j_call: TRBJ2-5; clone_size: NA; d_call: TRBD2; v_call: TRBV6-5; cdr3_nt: TGTGCCAGCTCCCCTAGCGGGGGTATAATCGGGCAGTACTTC; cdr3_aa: CASSPSGGIIGQYF
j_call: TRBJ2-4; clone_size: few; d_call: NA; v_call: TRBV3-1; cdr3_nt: TGTGCCAGCAGCCAAGATGAGGGCGACAGGATGGGCAAAAACATTCAGTACTTC; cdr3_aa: CASSQDEGDRMGKNIQYF
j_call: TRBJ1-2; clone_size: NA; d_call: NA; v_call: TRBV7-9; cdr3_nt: TGTGCCAGCAGCCCAGACGACTATGGCTACACCTTC; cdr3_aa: CASSPDDYGYTF
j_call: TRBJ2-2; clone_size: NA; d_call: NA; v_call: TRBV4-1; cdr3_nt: TGCGCCAGCAGCCACCACACCGGGGAGCTGTTTTTT; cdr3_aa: CASSHHTGELFF
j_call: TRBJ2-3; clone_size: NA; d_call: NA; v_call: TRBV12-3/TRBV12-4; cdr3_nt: TGTGCCAGCAGACACAGGGCCACAGATACGCAGTATTTT; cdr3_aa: CASRHRATDTQYF
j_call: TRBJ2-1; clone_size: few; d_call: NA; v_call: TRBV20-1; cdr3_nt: TGCAGTGCTGGGGGGGGGCTAGCGGAGCGATACAATGAGCAGTTCTTC; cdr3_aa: CSAGGGLAERYNEQFF
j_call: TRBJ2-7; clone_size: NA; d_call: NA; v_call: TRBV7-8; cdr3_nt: TGTGCCAGCAGCCAACGAAGGACAGCCATCTACGAGCAGTACTTC; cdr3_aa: CASSQRRTAIYEQYF
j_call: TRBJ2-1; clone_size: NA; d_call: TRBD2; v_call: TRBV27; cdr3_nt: TGTGCCAGCAGCCCCGGAGTGGGCGGGGGATACAATGAGCAGTTCTTC; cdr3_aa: CASSPGVGGGYNEQFF
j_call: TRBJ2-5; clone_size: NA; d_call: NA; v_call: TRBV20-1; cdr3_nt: TGCAGTGCTAGAGATACCAGGACCCAGTATTTAGGGGAGCAGTACTTC; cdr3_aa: CSARDTRTQYLGEQYF
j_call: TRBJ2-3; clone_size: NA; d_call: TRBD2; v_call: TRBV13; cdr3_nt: TGTGCCAGCGGTTCAGTAGCGGGCACGCAGTATTTT; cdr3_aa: CASGSVAGTQYF
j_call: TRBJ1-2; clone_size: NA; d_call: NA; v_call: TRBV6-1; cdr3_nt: TGTGCCAGCCTTGCCGGGGTCTATGGCGACACCTTC; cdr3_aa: CASLAGVYGDTF
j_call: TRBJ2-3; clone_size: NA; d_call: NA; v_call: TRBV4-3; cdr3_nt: TGCGCCAGCAGCCAAGATCAGGACTTAACAGATACGCAGTATTTT; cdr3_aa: CASSQDQDLTDTQYF
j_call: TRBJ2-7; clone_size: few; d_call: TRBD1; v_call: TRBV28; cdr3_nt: TGTGCCAGCAGTTCCGGACAGGACTACGAGCAGTACTTC; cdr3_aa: CASSSGQDYEQYF
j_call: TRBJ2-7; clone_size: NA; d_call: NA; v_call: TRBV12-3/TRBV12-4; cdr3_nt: TGTGCCAGCACGGATACAGTCCAGAGCTCCTACAATGAGCAGTACTTC; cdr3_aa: CASTDTVQSSYNEQYF
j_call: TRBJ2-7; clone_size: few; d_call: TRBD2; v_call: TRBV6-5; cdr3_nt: TGTGCCAGCAGTTACAGGGGACTAGGCTACGAGCAGTACTTC; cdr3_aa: CASSYRGLGYEQYF
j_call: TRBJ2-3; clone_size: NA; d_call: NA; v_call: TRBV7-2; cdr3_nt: TGTGCCAGCAGCTTAGCAGCGTCAGCATTGGTGTGGCGAGGTTCGGATACGCAGTATTTT; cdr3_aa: CASSLAASALVWRGSDTQYF
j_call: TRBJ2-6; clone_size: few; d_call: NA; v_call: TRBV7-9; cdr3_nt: TGTGCCAGCAGCCAAGTCATTACAGGGATCGTATCTGGGGCCAACGTCCTGACTTTC; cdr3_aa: CASSQVITGIVSGANVLTF
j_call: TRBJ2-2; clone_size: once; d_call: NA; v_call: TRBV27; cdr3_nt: TGTGCCAGCAGCCGGAGGGTGACCGCGGAGCTGTTTTTT; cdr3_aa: CASSRRVTAELFF
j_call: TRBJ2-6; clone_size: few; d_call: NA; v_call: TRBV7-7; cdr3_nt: TGTGCCAGCAGCTTAGGGCCAGACTCTGGGGCCAACGTCCTGACTTTC; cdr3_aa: CASSLGPDSGANVLTF
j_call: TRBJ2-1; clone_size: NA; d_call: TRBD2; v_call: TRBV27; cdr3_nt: TGTGCCAGCAGCCGCACCGGGACTAGCGGGAGAAATGAGCAGTTCTTC; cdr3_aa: CASSRTGTSGRNEQFF
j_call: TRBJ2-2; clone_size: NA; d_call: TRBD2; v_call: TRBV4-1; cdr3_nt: TGCGCCAGCAGCCAAGTGGGTAGCGGGATCTTAACCGGGGAGCTGTTTTTT; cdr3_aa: CASSQVGSGILTGELFF
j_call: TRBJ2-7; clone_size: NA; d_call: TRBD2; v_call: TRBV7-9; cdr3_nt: TGTGCCAGCAGCTTAGCGACTAGCGGGAGACAGAGTGACGAGCAGTACTTC; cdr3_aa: CASSLATSGRQSDEQYF
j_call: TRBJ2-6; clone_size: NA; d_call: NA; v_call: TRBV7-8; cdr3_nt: TGTGCCAGCATATCTCGAGGGGCCAACGTCCTGACTTTC; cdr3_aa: CASISRGANVLTF
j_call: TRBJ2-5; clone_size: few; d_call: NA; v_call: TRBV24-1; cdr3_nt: TGTGCCACCAGTGATTTCACGGACGTGGGGAACCAAGAGACCCAGTACTTC; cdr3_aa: CATSDFTDVGNQETQYF
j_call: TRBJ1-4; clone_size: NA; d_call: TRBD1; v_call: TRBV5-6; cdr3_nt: TGTGCCAGCAGCTTTGGGGACAGGGATGAAAAACTGTTTTTT; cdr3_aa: CASSFGDRDEKLFF
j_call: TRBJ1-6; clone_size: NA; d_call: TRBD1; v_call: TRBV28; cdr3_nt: TGTGCCAGCAGTTCCCGGACAGGAACCCTCCACTTT; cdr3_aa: CASSSRTGTLHF
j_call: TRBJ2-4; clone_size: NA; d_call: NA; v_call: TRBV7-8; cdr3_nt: TGTGCCAGCAGTCCAAGCAGGGTGGGCAAAAACATTCAGTACTTC; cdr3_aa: CASSPSRVGKNIQYF
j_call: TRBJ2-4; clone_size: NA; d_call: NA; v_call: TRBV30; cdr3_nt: TGTGCCTGGAGTGCTGGTAGCGGAAACATTCAGTACTTC; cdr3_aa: CAWSAGSGNIQYF
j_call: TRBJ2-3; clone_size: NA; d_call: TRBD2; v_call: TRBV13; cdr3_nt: TGTGCCAGCAGCTTAGTGGGGACTAGCGGGAGGTACACAGATACGCAGTATTTT; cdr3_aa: CASSLVGTSGRYTDTQYF
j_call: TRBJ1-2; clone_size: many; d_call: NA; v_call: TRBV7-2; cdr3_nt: TGTGCCAGCAGCTTAGCTGGGCTCAGGAATGGCTACACCTTC; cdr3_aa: CASSLAGLRNGYTF
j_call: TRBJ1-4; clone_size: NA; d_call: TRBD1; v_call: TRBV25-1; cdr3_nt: TGTGCCAGCAGTGAGCGAGCCGGGACAGGGGCATGGAAACTGTTTTTT; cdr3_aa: CASSERAGTGAWKLFF
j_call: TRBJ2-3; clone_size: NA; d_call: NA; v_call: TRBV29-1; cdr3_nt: TGCAGCGTTGAAGGAGGTTTGGGCGCAGATACGCAGTATTTT; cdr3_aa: CSVEGGLGADTQYF
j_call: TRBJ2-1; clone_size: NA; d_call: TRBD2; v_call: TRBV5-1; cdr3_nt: TGCGCCAGCAGCTCCGTGGTCACTAGCGGGACTGAGCAGTTCTTC; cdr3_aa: CASSSVVTSGTEQFF